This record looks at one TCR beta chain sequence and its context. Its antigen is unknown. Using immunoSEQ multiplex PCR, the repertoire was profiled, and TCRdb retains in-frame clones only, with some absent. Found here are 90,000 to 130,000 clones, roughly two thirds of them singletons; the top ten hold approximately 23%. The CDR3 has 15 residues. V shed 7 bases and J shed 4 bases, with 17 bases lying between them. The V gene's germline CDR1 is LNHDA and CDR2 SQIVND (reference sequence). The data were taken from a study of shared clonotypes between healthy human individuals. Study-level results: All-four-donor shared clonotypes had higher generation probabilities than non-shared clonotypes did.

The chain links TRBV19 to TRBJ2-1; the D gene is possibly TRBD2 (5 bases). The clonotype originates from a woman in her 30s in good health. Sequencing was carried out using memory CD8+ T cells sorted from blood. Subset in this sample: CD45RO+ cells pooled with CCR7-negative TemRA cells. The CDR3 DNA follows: TGTGCCAGTACCACACGCTCGGGATATTACAATGAGCAGTTCTTC. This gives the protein CASTTRSGYYNEQFF.